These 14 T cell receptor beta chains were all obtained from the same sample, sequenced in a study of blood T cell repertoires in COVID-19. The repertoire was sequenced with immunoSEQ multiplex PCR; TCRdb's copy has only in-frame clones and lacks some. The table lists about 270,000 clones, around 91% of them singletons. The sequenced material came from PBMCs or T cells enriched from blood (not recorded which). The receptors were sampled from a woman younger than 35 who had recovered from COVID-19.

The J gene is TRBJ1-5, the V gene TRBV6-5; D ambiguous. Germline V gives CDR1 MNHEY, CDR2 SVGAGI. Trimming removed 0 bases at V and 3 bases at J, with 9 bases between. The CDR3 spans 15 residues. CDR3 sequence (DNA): TGTGCCAGCAGTTACTCGAGGGCAGACAATCAGCCCCAGCATTTT. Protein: CASSYSRADNQPQHF.

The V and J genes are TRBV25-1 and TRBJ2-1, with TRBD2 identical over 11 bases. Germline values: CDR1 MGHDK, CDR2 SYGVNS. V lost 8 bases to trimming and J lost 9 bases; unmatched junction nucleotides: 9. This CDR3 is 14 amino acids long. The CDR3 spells CASVAGGLASEQFF. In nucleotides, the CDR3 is TGTGCCAGCGTAGCGGGGGGGCTTGCTAGTGAGCAGTTCTTC.

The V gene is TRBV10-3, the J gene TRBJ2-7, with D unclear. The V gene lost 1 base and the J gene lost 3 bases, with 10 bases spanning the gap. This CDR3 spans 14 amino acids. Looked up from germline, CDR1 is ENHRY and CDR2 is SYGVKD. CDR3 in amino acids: CAISELVVIYEQYF. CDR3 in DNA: TGTGCCATCAGTGAGTTAGTAGTGATCTACGAGCAGTACTTC.

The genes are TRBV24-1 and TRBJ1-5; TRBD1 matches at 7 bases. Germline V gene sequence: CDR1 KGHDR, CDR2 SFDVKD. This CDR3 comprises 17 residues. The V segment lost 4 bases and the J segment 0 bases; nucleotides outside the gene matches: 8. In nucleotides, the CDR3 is TGTGCCACCAGTGAAATTACAGGGGCACGTAGCAATCAGCCCCAGCATTTT. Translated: CATSEITGARSNQPQHF.

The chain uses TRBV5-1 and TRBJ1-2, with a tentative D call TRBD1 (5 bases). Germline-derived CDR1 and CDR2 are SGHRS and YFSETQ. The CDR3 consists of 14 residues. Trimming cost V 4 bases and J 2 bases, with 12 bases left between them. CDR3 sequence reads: CASSPAGGNYGYTF. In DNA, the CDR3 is TGCGCCAGCAGCCCGGCGGGGGGGAACTATGGCTACACCTTC.

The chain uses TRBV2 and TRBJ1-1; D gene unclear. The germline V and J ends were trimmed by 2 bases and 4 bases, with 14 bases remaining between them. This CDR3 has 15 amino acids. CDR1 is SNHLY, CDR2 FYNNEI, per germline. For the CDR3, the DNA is TGTGCCAGCAGTGAAACTCCGAAGAGGAGCACTGAAGCTTTCTTT. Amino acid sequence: CASSETPKRSTEAFF.

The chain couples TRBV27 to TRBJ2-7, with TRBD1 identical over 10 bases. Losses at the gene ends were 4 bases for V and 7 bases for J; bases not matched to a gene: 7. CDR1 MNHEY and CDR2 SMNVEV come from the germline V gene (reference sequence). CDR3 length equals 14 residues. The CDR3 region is CASSSDRGLGEQYF. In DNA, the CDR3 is TGTGCCAGCAGTTCCGACAGGGGGCTGGGAGAGCAGTACTTC.

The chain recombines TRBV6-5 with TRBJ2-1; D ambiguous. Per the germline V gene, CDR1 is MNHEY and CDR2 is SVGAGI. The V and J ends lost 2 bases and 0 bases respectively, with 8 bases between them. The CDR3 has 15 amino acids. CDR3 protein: CASSYRGPSYNEQFF. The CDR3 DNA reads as TGTGCCAGCAGTTACCGCGGTCCCTCCTACAATGAGCAGTTCTTC.

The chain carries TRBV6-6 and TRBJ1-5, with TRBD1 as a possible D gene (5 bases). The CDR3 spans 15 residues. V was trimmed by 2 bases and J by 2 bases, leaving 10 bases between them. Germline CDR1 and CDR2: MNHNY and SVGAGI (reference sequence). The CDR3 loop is CASSYRGEGNQPQHF. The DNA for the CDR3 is TGTGCCAGCAGTTACAGAGGGGAGGGCAATCAGCCCCAGCATTTT.

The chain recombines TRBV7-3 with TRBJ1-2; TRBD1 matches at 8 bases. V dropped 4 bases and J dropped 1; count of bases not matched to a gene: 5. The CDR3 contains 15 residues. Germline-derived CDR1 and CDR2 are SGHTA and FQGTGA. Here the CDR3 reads CASSSGQDFNYGYTF. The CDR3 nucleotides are TGTGCCAGCAGCTCGGGACAGGATTTTAACTATGGCTACACCTTC.

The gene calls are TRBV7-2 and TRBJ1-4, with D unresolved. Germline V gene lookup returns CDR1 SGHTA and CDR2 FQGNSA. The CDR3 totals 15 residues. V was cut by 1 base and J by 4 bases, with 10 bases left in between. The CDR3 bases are TGTGCCAGCAGCTTAGTAGTCGAGATTAATGAAAAACTGTTTTTT. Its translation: CASSLVVEINEKLFF. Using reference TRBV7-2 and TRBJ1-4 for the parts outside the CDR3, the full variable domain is GAGVSQSPSNKVTEKGKDVELRCDPISGHTALYWYRQSLGQGLEFLIYFQGNSAPDKSGLPSDRFSAERTGGSVSTLTIQRTQQEDSAVYLCASSLVVEINEKLFFGSGTQLSVL.

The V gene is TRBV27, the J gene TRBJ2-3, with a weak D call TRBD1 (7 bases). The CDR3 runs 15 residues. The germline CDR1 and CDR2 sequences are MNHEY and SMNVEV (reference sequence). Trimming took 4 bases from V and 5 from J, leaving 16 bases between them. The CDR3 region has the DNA TGTGCCAGCAGTTGGAGGGGGCGAGTGGAAGATACGCAGTATTTT. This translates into CASSWRGRVEDTQYF.

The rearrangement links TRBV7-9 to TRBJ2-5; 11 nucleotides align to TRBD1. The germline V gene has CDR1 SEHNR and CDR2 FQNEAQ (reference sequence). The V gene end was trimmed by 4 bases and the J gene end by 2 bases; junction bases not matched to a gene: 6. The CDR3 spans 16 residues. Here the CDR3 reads CASSSWTGGGQETQYF. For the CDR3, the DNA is TGTGCCAGCAGCTCCTGGACAGGGGGCGGTCAAGAGACCCAGTACTTC.

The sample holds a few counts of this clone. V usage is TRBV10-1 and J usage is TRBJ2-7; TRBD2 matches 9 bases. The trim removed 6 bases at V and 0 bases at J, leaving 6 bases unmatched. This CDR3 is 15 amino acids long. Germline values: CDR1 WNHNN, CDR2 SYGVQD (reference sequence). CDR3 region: CASSQGSGGSYEQYF. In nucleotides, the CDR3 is TGCGCCAGCAGCCAGGGTAGCGGGGGCTCCTACGAGCAGTACTTC.